Listed here are 23 T cell receptor beta chains from one sample, sequenced in a study of human T cells and chemical hapten exposure. Time point specified: pre-sensitization, week 0. Treatment of the sample: therapeutic diphenylcyclopropenone sensitization with weekly scalp DPC. TCRdb processed the RACE reads anew with MiXCR; each CDR3 protein has one entry. The repertoire holds under 200,000 distinct CDR3 sequences, with 25% to 35% as singletons. The sample was whole blood, taken in connection with sensitization to the hapten diphenylcyclopropenone (DPC). The receptor set was obtained from a woman aged 25 to 39 with alopecia areata. Some clones in this sample may be carry-over from other donors' samples.

This chain connects TRBV7-8 to TRBJ2-3; 11 bases are shared with TRBD2. V lost 4 bases, J lost 1 base, and 4 bases stayed unmatched. The CDR3 runs to 16 residues. Germline loops: CDR1 SGHVS, CDR2 FQNEAQ. DNA for the CDR3: TGTGCCAGCAGCTCCCGGACTAGCGGGCGCACAGATACGCAGTATTTT. This encodes CASSSRTSGRTDTQYF. The complete variable domain, with remaining parts taken from reference TRBV7-8 and TRBJ2-3, reads GAGVSQSPRYKVAKRGQDVALRCDPISGHVSLFWYQQALGQGPEFLTYFQNEAQLDKSGLPSDRFFAERPEGSVSTLKIQRTQQEDSAVYLCASSSRTSGRTDTQYFGPGTRLTVL.

This clonotype showed up just once. A much larger clone is a single base away; this may be a read error. DNA for the CDR3: TGCAGCGCCTCAGCCGGGGGGAGAAGCTACAAGCAGTACTTC. This codes for CSASAGGRSYKQYF. This chain joins TRBV29-1 and TRBJ2-7, with 7 bases aligning to TRBD2. The CDR3 is 14 residues long. CDR1 and CDR2 from the germline V gene are SQVTM and ANQGSEA.

This chain uses TRBV7-2 with TRBJ2-3, with D unresolved. Germline CDR1 reads SGHTA; CDR2 reads FQGNSA. V shed 5 bases and J shed 4 bases, with 10 bases lying between them. The CDR3 consists of 13 residues. CDR3 sequence (DNA): TGTGCCAGCAGCGGGCTACACGCAGATACGCAGTATTTT. This translates into CASSGLHADTQYF.

The V and J genes are TRBV27 and TRBJ2-1, with 8 bases lining up with TRBD2. In germline, CDR1 is MNHEY, CDR2 SMNVEV (reference sequence). Losses at the gene ends were 5 bases for V and 7 bases for J; bases not matched to a gene: 10. The CDR3 length is 15 residues. CDR3 in amino acids: CASSPGTRGQNEQFF. Written as DNA, the CDR3 is TGTGCCAGCAGTCCCGGGACTAGAGGTCAGAATGAGCAGTTCTTC.

V and J are TRBV4-3 and TRBJ2-2; no clear D. Germline CDR1 is LGHNA and CDR2 is YSLEER. The CDR3 loop spans 14 amino acids. Trimming removed 1 base from V and 2 bases from J, with 5 bases in between. The chain's CDR3 is CASSQVLNTGELFF. Written as DNA, the CDR3 is TGCGCCAGCAGCCAAGTTCTTAACACCGGGGAGCTGTTTTTT.

This clonotype was counted between two and nine times. The V call is TRBV28, the J call TRBJ2-3; 8 bases line up with TRBD1. CDR1 is MDHEN and CDR2 is SYDVKM in the germline V gene. The CDR3 runs to 14 residues. V was clipped by 7 bases and J by 3 bases; unmatched bases: 6. CDR3 sequence: CASNRDRKTDTQYF. The CDR3 DNA reads as TGTGCCAGCAACCGGGACAGGAAGACAGATACGCAGTATTTT. The whole variable domain, filled in from reference TRBV28 and TRBJ2-3, reads DVKVTQSSRYLVKRTGEKVFLECVQDMDHENMFWYRQDPGLGLRLIYFSYDVKMKEKGDIPEGYSVSREKKERFSLILESASTNQTSMYLCASNRDRKTDTQYFGPGTRLTVL.

The genes are TRBV28 and TRBJ2-2; D is unresolved. Trimming removed 6 bases at V and 3 bases at J, with 5 bases between. Germline V lookup: CDR1 MDHEN, CDR2 SYDVKM. This CDR3 has 12 amino acids. The chain's CDR3 is CASRLYTGELFF. In DNA, the CDR3 is TGTGCCAGCAGACTATACACCGGGGAGCTGTTTTTT. Combining the CDR3 with reference TRBV28 and TRBJ2-2 gives the whole variable domain DVKVTQSSRYLVKRTGEKVFLECVQDMDHENMFWYRQDPGLGLRLIYFSYDVKMKEKGDIPEGYSVSREKKERFSLILESASTNQTSMYLCASRLYTGELFFGEGSRLTVL.

The chain couples TRBV29-1 to TRBJ2-1, with 10 bases that match TRBD2. V lost 6 bases to trimming and J lost 5 bases; unmatched junction nucleotides: 4. The CDR3 is made up of 13 amino acids. CDR1 and CDR2 (germline): SQVTM, ANQGSEA. The CDR3 DNA reads as TGCAGCGTGTATAGCGGGAGGCACAATGAGCAGTTCTTC. Amino acid sequence: CSVYSGRHNEQFF.

The chain has TRBV27 and TRBJ1-1, with D possibly matching TRBD1 (5 bases). Trimming stripped 3 bases from V and 0 bases from J, with 17 bases between. The CDR3 is 17 residues long. Germline CDR1 reads MNHEY; CDR2 reads SMNVEV (reference sequence). CDR3 residues: CASSFSGVPGLNTEAFF. The CDR3 DNA reads TGTGCCAGCAGTTTTTCGGGAGTACCAGGGTTGAACACTGAAGCTTTCTTT.

The rearrangement links TRBV4-3 to TRBJ1-6; 7 positions match TRBD1. CDR1 and CDR2 (germline): LGHNA, YSLEER. The ends lost 6 bases at V and 7 bases at J; junction bases unmatched: 6. The CDR3 consists of 14 residues. The CDR3 spells CASSLTGLNSPLHF. The CDR3 DNA sequence: TGCGCCAGCAGTCTGACAGGGCTGAATTCACCCCTCCACTTT.

This chain connects TRBV20-1 to TRBJ2-5; TRBD2 matches 13 bases. After removal of 6 bases from V and 2 bases from J, the junction contained 9 bases not matched to a gene. The CDR3 spans 16 residues. Germline assignment: CDR1 DFQATT and CDR2 SNEGSKA (reference sequence). The CDR3, as DNA: TGCAGTGCCCGGAGACTAGCGGGGGGTCAGCAAGAGACCCAGTACTTC. It specifies CSARRLAGGQQETQYF.

The rearrangement links TRBV5-1 to TRBJ1-2; unclear D gene. The germline V gene encodes CDR1 SGHRS and CDR2 YFSETQ. The CDR3 covers 14 residues. Trimming shortened V by 0 bases and J by 7 bases, and 13 bases separated the two germline ends. The CDR3 DNA reads as TGCGCCAGCAGCTTGGAACTGGCGGGTACTGGCTACACCTTC. Protein: CASSLELAGTGYTF.

This clonotype was detected a few times. The chain joins TRBV2 to TRBJ1-5; D unclear. This CDR3 spans 12 amino acids. Trimming took 1 base from V and 6 from J, leaving 4 bases between them. Looked up from germline, CDR1 is SNHLY and CDR2 is FYNNEI. The CDR3 DNA follows: TGTGCCAGCAGTGAAGAGGGTCAGCCCCAGCATTTT. This codes for CASSEEGQPQHF.

This clonotype occurred a few times. This rearrangement joins TRBV7-8 to TRBJ2-1, with 7 bases that match TRBD2. The germline V gene encodes CDR1 SGHVS and CDR2 FQNEAQ. Trimming removed 5 bases from V and 6 bases from J; junction bases left unmatched: 7. The CDR3 contains 14 residues. For the CDR3, the DNA is TGTGCCAGCAGCGCGAGGACTAGTCTCAATGAGCAGTTCTTC. The encoded protein is CASSARTSLNEQFF.

The gene calls are TRBV29-1 and TRBJ2-5; unclear D gene. This CDR3 comprises 13 residues. The V end lost 3 bases, the J end lost 4 bases, and 12 bases lay between the germline ends. The germline V gene encodes CDR1 SQVTM and CDR2 ANQGSEA. The CDR3 reads CSVDSLRRETQYF. CDR3 nucleotide sequence: TGCAGCGTTGATTCCCTAAGGAGAGAGACCCAGTACTTC.

CDR3 in amino acids: CASSIHITDTQYF. The CDR3 DNA is TGTGCCAGCAGTATCCACATCACAGATACGCAGTATTTT. The chain combines TRBV28 with TRBJ2-3; D not certain. Per the germline V gene, CDR1 is MDHEN and CDR2 is SYDVKM. The CDR3 length is 13 residues. V lost 5 bases, J lost 2 bases, and 8 bases lay in between.

This clonotype was seen many times. The J gene is TRBJ1-2, the V gene TRBV7-2, with a tentative D call TRBD1 (5 bases). This CDR3 spans 16 amino acids. The germline V and J ends were trimmed by 0 bases and 7 bases, with 18 bases remaining between them. Germline loops: CDR1 SGHTA, CDR2 FQGNSA. This CDR3 reads CASSLASQGPAPGYTF. The CDR3 DNA reads as TGTGCCAGCAGCTTAGCGAGTCAGGGCCCCGCGCCTGGCTACACCTTC.

This clonotype was seen only once. The rearrangement uses TRBV7-2 and TRBJ1-3; no reliable D call. The CDR3 sequence is 14 residues long. Germline lookup yields CDR1 SGHTA and CDR2 FQGNSA. Trimming removed 4 bases from V and 0 bases from J, with 7 bases in between. The CDR3 DNA reads TGTGCCAGCAGCTCCGACCCCTCTGGAAACACCATATATTTT. Translating gives CASSSDPSGNTIYF.

The J gene is TRBJ1-6, the V gene TRBV30; D gene unclear. CDR3 length equals 13 residues. The germline CDR1 and CDR2 sequences are GTSNPN and SVGIG (reference sequence). The V and J ends lost 2 bases and 4 bases respectively, with 6 bases between them. CDR3 amino acids: CAWSPLYNSPLHF. The CDR3 region has the DNA TGTGCCTGGAGTCCTCTTTATAATTCACCCCTCCACTTT. The full variable domain, with the rest looked up from reference TRBV30 and TRBJ1-6, is SQTIHQWPATLVQPVGSPLSLECTVEGTSNPNLYWYRQAAGRGLQLLFYSVGIGQISSEVPQNLSASRPQDRQFILSSKKLLLSDSGFYLCAWSPLYNSPLHFGNGTRLTVT.

The chain is built from TRBV29-1 and TRBJ1-2; 10 positions agree with TRBD1. The CDR3 covers 12 residues. V lost 7 bases to trimming and J lost 8 bases; unmatched junction nucleotides: 7. CDR1 is SQVTM and CDR2 is ANQGSEA in the germline V gene. The CDR3 DNA follows: TGCAGCGCGACAGGGGGCGTAGAAGGCTACACCTTC. This gives the protein CSATGGVEGYTF. Full variable domain (missing parts from reference TRBV29-1 and TRBJ1-2): SAVISQKPSRDICQRGTSLTIQCQVDSQVTMMFWYRQQPGQSLTLIATANQGSEATYESGFVIDKFPISRPNLTFSTLTVSNMSPEDSSIYLCSATGGVEGYTFGSGTRLTVV.

The chain couples TRBV28 to TRBJ1-1; D is unclear. Germline V gene data show CDR1 as MDHEN and CDR2 as SYDVKM. V was cut by 4 bases and J by 11 bases, with 17 bases left in between. The CDR3 has 13 amino acids. The CDR3 DNA reads as TGTGCCAGCAGTTCGCCTGCCTCCTTTCGTGCTTTCTTT. Its protein is CASSSPASFRAFF.

CDR3 sequence (DNA): TGTGCCAGCAGCTCCACAGGGATAGCTTTCTTT. Translation gives CASSSTGIAFF. The rearrangement links TRBV4-2 to TRBJ1-1; maybe TRBD1 (6 bases). The CDR3 spans 11 residues. Germline values: CDR1 LGHNA, CDR2 YNFKEQ. Trimming took 5 bases from V and 10 from J, leaving 11 bases between them.

This clonotype was observed a few times. The chain combines TRBV28 with TRBJ2-2; D might be TRBD1 (6 bases). Trimming cost V 6 bases and J 2 bases, with 22 bases left between them. There are 18 residues in the CDR3. Germline V gives CDR1 MDHEN, CDR2 SYDVKM. In DNA, the CDR3 is TGTGCCAGCAGACCCTTTCTAACAGGGAATGCCAACACCGGGGAGCTGTTTTTT. As protein: CASRPFLTGNANTGELFF.